The clone carrying this TCR beta chain was recorded many times. CAS ≥3, NOSPECS ≥4, moderate-to-severe activity and duration under 3 months marked donors with ophthalmopathy. This sample was taken from a study of Graves' ophthalmopathy and Graves' hyperthyroidism. V lost 1 base, J lost 0 bases, and 16 bases lay in between. The CDR3 has 19 amino acids. Germline-derived CDR1 and CDR2 are LGHNA and YNFKEQ. CDR3 regions of TCR beta were amplified from RNA transcripts. First-round RT-PCR relied on HTBI primers, and a second-round multiplex PCR came next. One entry per CDR3 protein results from TCRdb running MiXCR on the multiplex PCR reads. The data show around 400,000 distinct CDR3 sequences, 15% to 20% seen once.

The chain has TRBV4-2 and TRBJ2-6, with D perhaps TRBD2 (6 bases). The specimen sequenced was peripheral blood. The sequence was obtained from a woman under 30 with Graves' ophthalmopathy. The CDR3 loop is CASSQGGMVPRSGANVLTF. In DNA form, the CDR3 reads TGTGCCAGCAGCCAAGGCGGGATGGTCCCGCGCTCTGGGGCCAACGTCCTGACTTTC.